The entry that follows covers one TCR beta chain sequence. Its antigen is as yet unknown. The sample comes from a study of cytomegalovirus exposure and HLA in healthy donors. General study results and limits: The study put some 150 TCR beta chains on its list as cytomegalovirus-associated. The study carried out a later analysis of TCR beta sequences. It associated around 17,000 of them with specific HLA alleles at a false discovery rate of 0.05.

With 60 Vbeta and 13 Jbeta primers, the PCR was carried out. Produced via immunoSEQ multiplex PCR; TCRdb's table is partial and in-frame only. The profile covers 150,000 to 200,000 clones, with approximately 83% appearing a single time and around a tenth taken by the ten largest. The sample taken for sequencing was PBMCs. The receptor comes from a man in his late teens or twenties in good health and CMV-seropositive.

The DNA of the CDR3 is TGTGCCACCAGCGGAGGGGGCAGAGAGACCCAGTACTTC. Its protein product is CATSGGGRETQYF. J is TRBJ2-5 and V is TRBV15; perhaps TRBD1 as D (7 bases). V dropped 5 bases and J dropped 4 bases, with 11 bases sitting between them. CDR3 length: 13 residues. Per the germline V gene, CDR1 is LNHNV and CDR2 is YYDKDF (reference sequence).